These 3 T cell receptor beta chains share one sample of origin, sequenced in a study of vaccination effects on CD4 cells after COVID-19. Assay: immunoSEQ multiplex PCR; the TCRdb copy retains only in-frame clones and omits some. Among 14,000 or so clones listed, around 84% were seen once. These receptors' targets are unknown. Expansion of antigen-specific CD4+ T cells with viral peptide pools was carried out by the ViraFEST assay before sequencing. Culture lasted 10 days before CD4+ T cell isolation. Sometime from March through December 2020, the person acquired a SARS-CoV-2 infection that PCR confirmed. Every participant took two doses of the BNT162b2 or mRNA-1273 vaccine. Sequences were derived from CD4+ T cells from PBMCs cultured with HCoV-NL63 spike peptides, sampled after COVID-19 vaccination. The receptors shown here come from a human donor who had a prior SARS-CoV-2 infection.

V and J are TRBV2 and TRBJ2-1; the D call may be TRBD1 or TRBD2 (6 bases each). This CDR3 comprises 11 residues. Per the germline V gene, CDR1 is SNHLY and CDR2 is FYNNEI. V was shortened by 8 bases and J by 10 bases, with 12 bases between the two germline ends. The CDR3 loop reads CASGGGTEQFF. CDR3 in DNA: TGTGCCAGCGGAGGGGGGACGGAGCAGTTCTTC. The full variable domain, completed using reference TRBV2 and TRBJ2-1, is EPEVTQTPSHQVTQMGQEVILRCVPISNHLYFYWYRQILGQKVEFLVSFYNNEISEKSEIFDDQFSVERPDGSNFTLKIRSTKLEDSAMYFCASGGGTEQFFGPGTRLTVL.

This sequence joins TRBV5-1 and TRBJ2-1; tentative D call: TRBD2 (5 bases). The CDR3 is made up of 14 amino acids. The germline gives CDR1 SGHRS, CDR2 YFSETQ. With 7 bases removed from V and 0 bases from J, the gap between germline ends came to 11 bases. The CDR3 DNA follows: TGCGCCAGCCAAGACGGGAACTCCTACAATGAGCAGTTCTTC. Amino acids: CASQDGNSYNEQFF.

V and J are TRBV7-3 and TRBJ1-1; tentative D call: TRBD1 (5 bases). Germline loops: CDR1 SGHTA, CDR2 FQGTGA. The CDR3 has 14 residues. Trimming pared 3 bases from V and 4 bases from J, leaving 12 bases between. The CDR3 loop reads CASSFARESTEAFF. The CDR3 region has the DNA TGTGCCAGCAGCTTCGCCAGGGAGAGCACTGAAGCTTTCTTT.